This T cell receptor beta chain was sequenced during a study of blood T cells in healthy people across ages. Study-level findings and limits: Donor CMV infection status was unknown, possibly confounding age-related changes in expanded clonotypes. Per-million-T-cell TCR beta diversity fell roughly linearly with age.

Combining a sample-barcoded 5' primer with a J-beta primer mix, a second PCR ran for roughly 7 to 12 cycles. TCRdb re-analysed the 5' RACE reads in MiXCR, keeping a single row per CDR3 protein. The sample shows fewer than 1 million distinct CDR3 sequences, around 43% of them seen only once. This CDR3 is built from 14 residues. Trimming stripped 1 base from V and 1 base from J, with 11 bases between. Germline V gives CDR1 GTSNPN, CDR2 SVGIG (reference sequence). Note on this clonotype: Its antigen remains unknown.

Sequenced input: blood. The chain employs TRBV30 and TRBJ2-7; D unclear. This TCR came from a man aged 55 to 70 in good health. The CDR3 DNA sequence: TGTGCCTGGAGTGGTGAAGGGCGATCCTACGAGCAGTACTTC. Its protein product is CAWSGEGRSYEQYF.